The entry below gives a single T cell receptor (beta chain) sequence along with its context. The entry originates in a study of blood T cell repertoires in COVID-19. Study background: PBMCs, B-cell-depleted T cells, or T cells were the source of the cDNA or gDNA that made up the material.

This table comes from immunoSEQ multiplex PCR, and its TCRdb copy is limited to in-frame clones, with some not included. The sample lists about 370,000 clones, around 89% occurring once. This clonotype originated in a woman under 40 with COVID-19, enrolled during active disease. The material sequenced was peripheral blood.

CDR3 loop: CASSYSGKSTDTQYF. CDR3 coding DNA: TGTGCCAGCAGCTATAGCGGGAAGAGCACAGATACGCAGTATTTT. The chain is built from TRBV6-5 and TRBJ2-3; TRBD2 matches 8 bases. The J segment lost 0 bases and the V segment lost 6 bases, leaving 5 bases of the junction unmatched. Germline V gene lookup returns CDR1 MNHEY and CDR2 SVGAGI. The CDR3 spans 15 residues.